A selection of T cell receptor beta chains follows, all from one sample in a study of technical replicates of blood from several donors. Repertoires were generated with immunoSEQ multiplex PCR, while TCRdb's copy carries only in-frame clones and drops some. The profile shows some 87,000 clones, about 96% of them singletons. Sequenced input: T cells isolated from PBMCs. The source of these receptors is a human donor in good health. Both conserved end residues are part of each CDR3. D genes are given only for firm matches. Size tells how often a clone was seen (once, few, many) or the class of an expanded clone, and some rows leave it out.

once TRBJ2-3 NA TRBV7-3 CASSLSSSTDTQYF TGTGCCAGCAGCTTATCCTCCAGCACAGATACGCAGTATTTT
NA TRBJ1-5 NA TRBV6-5 CASRAGYGNQPQHF TGTGCCAGCAGAGCGGGGTACGGCAATCAGCCCCAGCATTTT
NA TRBJ1-5 NA TRBV7-9 CASSLDRVQPQHF TGTGCCAGCAGCTTAGACAGGGTTCAGCCCCAGCATTTT
once TRBJ2-7 NA TRBV2 CATNTGFEQYF TGTGCCACCAACACAGGGTTCGAGCAGTACTTC
NA TRBJ2-7 TRBD2 TRBV9 CASSPRGGASYEQYF TGTGCCAGCAGCCCTCGGGGGGGGGCGTCCTACGAGCAGTACTTC
NA TRBJ1-1 NA TRBV5-6 CASSFTAGHLPNTEAFF TGTGCCAGCAGCTTCACGGCAGGGCATCTGCCAAACACTGAAGCTTTCTTT
NA TRBJ2-3 NA TRBV11-2 CASSRRSISGTYTDTQYF TGTGCCAGCAGCCGCCGCTCGATCAGCGGCACATACACAGATACGCAGTATTTT
NA TRBJ2-3 NA TRBV27 CASRGRLRATDTQYF TGTGCCAGCAGGGGTAGATTGCGGGCCACAGATACGCAGTATTTT
NA TRBJ1-2 NA TRBV4-3 CASSQERVGYGYTF TGCGCCAGCAGCCAAGAGAGGGTGGGCTATGGCTACACCTTC
NA TRBJ1-2 NA TRBV5-6 CASSLVASPGYTF TGTGCCAGCAGCTTGGTCGCGAGTCCCGGCTACACCTTC
NA TRBJ1-2 TRBD1 TRBV2 CASSGTGTGGDGYTF TGTGCCAGCAGCGGGACCGGGACAGGGGGCGACGGCTACACCTTC
NA TRBJ1-1 TRBD1 TRBV19 CASRPKGGTGRTEAFF TGTGCCAGTAGGCCTAAAGGGGGGACAGGGAGAACTGAAGCTTTCTTT
NA TRBJ2-6 NA TRBV6-6 CASSAQVAGANVLTF TGTGCCAGCAGTGCGCAGGTGGCCGGGGCCAACGTCCTGACTTTC
once TRBJ2-7 NA TRBV27 CASSYGRGYEQYF TGTGCCAGCAGTTACGGCAGGGGTTACGAGCAGTACTTC
NA TRBJ2-1 NA TRBV7-6 CASSLYLGGRGDEQFF TGTGCCAGCAGCTTATATCTAGGGGGAAGGGGAGATGAGCAGTTCTTC
NA TRBJ1-2 NA TRBV4-2 CASSQVEGAPANYGYTF TGTGCCAGCAGCCAAGTCGAGGGAGCCCCCGCTAACTATGGCTACACCTTC
NA TRBJ1-1 NA TRBV30 CAWREQGRVPGTEAFF TGTGCCTGGAGAGAACAGGGTAGAGTACCTGGGACTGAAGCTTTCTTT
NA TRBJ1-2 NA TRBV19 CASSIDFTDYGYTF TGTGCCAGTAGTATAGATTTCACAGACTATGGCTACACCTTC
NA TRBJ2-7 NA TRBV18 CASSPPSLYEQYF TGTGCCAGCTCACCACCTAGCCTCTACGAGCAGTACTTC
NA TRBJ1-5 TRBD1 TRBV18 CASSPEGAGQPQHF TGTGCCAGCTCACCAGAGGGGGCGGGTCAGCCCCAGCATTTT
NA TRBJ2-1 TRBD2 TRBV10-3 CAIWPFGTSGSKLNEQFF TGTGCCATCTGGCCTTTTGGGACTAGCGGGAGTAAACTCAATGAGCAGTTCTTC
NA TRBJ2-7 NA TRBV7-9 CASSSNYEQYF TGTGCCAGCAGCTCTAATTACGAGCAGTACTTC
NA TRBJ1-5 TRBD1 TRBV27 CASSLLAGGNQPQHF TGTGCCAGCAGTTTATTGGCAGGGGGGAATCAGCCCCAGCATTTT
NA TRBJ2-1 NA TRBV2 CASVRRGYNEQFF TGTGCCAGCGTCCGGCGGGGCTACAATGAGCAGTTCTTC
NA TRBJ1-5 TRBD1 TRBV27 CASARTGNQPQHF TGTGCCAGCGCGCGGACAGGGAATCAGCCCCAGCATTTT
NA TRBJ2-7 TRBD2 TRBV19 CASSISSGIASYEQYF TGTGCCAGTAGTATCTCTAGCGGGATCGCCTCCTACGAGCAGTACTTC
NA TRBJ2-5 NA TRBV9 CASSPWRGRTQYF TGTGCCAGCAGCCCTTGGCGAGGGCGGACCCAGTACTTC
NA TRBJ2-1 TRBD2 TRBV4-1 CASNPSAGVSYNEQFF TGCGCCAGCAACCCCTCGGCGGGAGTCTCCTACAATGAGCAGTTCTTC
NA TRBJ2-2 NA TRBV28 CASSDSGNTGELFF TGTGCCAGCAGTGATAGCGGCAACACCGGGGAGCTGTTTTTT
NA TRBJ1-1 NA TRBV5-1 CASSLYEGAEAFF TGCGCCAGCAGCTTGTACGAGGGGGCTGAAGCTTTCTTT
NA TRBJ2-1 TRBD1 TRBV28 CASSLSLTGINEQFF TGTGCCAGCAGTTTATCCTTGACAGGGATAAATGAGCAGTTCTTC